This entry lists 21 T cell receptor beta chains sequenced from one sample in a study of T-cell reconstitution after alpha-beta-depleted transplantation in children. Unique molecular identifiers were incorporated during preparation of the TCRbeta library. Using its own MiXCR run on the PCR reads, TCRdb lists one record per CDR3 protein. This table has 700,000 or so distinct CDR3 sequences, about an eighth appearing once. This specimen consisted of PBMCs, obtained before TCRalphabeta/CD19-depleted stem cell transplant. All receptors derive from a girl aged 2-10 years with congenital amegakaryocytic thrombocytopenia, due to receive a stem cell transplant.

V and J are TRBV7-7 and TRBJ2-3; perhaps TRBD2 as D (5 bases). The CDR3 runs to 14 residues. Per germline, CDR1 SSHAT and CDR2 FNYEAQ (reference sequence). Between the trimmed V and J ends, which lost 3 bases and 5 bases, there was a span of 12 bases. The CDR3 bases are TGTGCCAGCAGCTTTGGCCCCGCGGGAGATACGCAGTATTTT. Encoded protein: CASSFGPAGDTQYF.

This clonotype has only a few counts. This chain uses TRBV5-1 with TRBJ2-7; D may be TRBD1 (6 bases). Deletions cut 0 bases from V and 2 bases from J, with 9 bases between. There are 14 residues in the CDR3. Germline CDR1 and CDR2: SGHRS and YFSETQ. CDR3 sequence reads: CASSLDRTAYEQYF. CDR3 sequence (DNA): TGCGCCAGCAGCTTGGATCGGACAGCCTACGAGCAGTACTTC.

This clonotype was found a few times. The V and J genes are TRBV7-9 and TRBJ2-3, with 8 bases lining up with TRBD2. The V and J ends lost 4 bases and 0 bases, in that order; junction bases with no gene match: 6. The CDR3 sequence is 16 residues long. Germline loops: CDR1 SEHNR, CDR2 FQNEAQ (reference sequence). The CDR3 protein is CASSSTPSGSTDTQYF. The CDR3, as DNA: TGTGCCAGCAGCTCGACCCCTAGCGGGAGCACAGATACGCAGTATTTT. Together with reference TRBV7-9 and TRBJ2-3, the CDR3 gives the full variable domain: DTGVSQNPRHKITKRGQNVTFRCDPISEHNRLYWYRQTLGQGPEFLTYFQNEAQLEKSRLLSDRFSAERPKGSFSTLEIQRTEQGDSAMYLCASSSTPSGSTDTQYFGPGTRLTVL.

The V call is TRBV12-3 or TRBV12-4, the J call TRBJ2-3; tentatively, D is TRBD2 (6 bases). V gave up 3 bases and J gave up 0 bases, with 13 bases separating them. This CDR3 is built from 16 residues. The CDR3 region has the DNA TGTGCCAGCAGTTTTGGGAGGTATTTTAGCACAGATACGCAGTATTTT. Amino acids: CASSFGRYFSTDTQYF.

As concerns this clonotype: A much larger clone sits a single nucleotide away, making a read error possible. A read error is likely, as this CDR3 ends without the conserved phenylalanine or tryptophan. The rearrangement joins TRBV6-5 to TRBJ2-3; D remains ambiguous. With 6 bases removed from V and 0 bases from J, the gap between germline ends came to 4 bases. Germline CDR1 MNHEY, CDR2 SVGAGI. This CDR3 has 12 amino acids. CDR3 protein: CASRSSTDTQYL. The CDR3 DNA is TGTGCCAGCAGGTCTAGCACAGATACGCAGTATTTA.

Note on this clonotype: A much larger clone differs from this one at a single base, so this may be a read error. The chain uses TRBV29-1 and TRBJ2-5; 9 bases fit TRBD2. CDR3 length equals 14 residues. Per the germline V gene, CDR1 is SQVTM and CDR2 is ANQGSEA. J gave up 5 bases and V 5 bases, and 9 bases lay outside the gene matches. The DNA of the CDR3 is TGCAGCGTTAGAGTAGCGGGAGTTATGGAGACCCAGTACTTC. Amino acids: CSVRVAGVMETQYF.

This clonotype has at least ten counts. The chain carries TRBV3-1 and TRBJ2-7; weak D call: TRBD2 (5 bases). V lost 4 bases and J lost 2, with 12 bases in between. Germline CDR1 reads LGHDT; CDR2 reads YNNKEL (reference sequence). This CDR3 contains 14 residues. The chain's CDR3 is CASSRVGDTYEQYF. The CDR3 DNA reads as TGTGCCAGCAGCCGAGTGGGAGACACCTACGAGCAGTACTTC.

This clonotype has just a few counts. The CDR3 DNA reads as TGTGCTAGTGGAACCACAGTGATTGAGACCCAGTACTTC. Residues: CASGTTVIETQYF. This rearrangement joins TRBV12-5 to TRBJ2-5; D gene unclear. The germline gives CDR1 LGHNT, CDR2 FRNRAP. CDR3 length equals 13 residues. V was shortened by 6 bases and J by 5 bases, with 13 bases between the two germline ends. The whole variable domain, filled in from reference TRBV12-5 and TRBJ2-5, reads DARVTQTPRHKVTEMGQEVTMRCQPILGHNTVFWYRQTMMQGLELLAYFRNRAPLDDSGMPKDRFSAEMPDATLATLKIQPSEPRDSAVYFCASGTTVIETQYFGPGTRLLVL.

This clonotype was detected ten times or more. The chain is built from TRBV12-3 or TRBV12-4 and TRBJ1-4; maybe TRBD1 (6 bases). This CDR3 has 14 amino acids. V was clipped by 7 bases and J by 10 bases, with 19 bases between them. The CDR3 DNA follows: TGTGCCAGCACCCGGACAGACCATTTCGGAAAACTGTTTTTT. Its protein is CASTRTDHFGKLFF.

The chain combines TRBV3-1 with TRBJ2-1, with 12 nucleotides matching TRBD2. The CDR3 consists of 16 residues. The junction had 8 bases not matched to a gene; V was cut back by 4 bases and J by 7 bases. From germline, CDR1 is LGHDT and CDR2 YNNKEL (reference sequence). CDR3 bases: TGTGCCAGCAGCCGACTAGCGGGAGTCCGATCGAATGAGCAGTTCTTC. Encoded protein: CASSRLAGVRSNEQFF.

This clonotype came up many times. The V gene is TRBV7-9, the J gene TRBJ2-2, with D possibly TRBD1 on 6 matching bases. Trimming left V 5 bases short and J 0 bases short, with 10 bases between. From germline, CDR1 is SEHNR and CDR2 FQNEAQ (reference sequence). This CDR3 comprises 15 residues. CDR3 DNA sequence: TGTGCCAGCAGCACGTGGACAGCGAACACCGGGGAGCTGTTTTTT. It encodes CASSTWTANTGELFF.

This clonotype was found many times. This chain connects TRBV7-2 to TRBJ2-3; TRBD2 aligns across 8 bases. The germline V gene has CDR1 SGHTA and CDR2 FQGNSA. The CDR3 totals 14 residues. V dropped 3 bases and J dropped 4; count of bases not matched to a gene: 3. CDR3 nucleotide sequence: TGTGCCAGCAGCTTCCAAGCGGGAGCAGATACGCAGTATTTT. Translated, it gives CASSFQAGADTQYF.

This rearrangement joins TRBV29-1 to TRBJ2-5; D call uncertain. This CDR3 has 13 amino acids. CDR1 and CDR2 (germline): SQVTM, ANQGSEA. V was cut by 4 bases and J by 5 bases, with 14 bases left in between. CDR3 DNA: TGCAGCGTTGTAACGGCGGTGGGGGAGACCCAGTACTTC. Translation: CSVVTAVGETQYF.

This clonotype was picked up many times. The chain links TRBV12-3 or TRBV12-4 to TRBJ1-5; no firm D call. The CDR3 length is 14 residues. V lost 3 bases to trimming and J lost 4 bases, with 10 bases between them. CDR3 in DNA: TGTGCCAGCAGTTTTCAACAGTTAAATCAGCCCCAGCATTTT. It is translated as CASSFQQLNQPQHF.

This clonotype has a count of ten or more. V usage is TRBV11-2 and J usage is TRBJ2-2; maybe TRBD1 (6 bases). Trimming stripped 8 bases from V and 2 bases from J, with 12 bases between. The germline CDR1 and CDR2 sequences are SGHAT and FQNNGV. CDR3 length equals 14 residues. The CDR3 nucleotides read TGTGCCAGCTCGGTACAGGGCAACACCGGGGAGCTGTTTTTT. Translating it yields CASSVQGNTGELFF.

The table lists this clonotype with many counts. This CDR3 is CSCGAEYNEQFF. CDR3 bases: TGCAGTTGTGGGGCGGAGTACAATGAGCAGTTCTTC. This chain uses TRBV20-1 with TRBJ2-1; possible D gene TRBD1, 5 bases. The CDR3 contains 12 residues. CDR1 is DFQATT, CDR2 SNEGSKA, per germline (reference sequence). The V and J ends lost 8 bases and 4 bases respectively, with 12 bases between them.

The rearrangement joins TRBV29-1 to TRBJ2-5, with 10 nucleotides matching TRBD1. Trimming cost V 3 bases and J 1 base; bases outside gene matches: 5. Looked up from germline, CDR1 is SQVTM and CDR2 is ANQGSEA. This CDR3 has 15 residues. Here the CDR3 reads CSVETGGAIQETQYF. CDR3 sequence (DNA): TGCAGCGTTGAGACAGGGGGCGCAATCCAAGAGACCCAGTACTTC.

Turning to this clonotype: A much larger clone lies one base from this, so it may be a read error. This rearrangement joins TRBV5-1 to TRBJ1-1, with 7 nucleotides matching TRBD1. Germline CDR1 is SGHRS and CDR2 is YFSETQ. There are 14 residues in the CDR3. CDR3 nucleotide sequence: TGCGCCAGCAGCCTAACAGGGGCCGGGTTAGGAGCTTTGTTT. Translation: CASSLTGAGLGALF.

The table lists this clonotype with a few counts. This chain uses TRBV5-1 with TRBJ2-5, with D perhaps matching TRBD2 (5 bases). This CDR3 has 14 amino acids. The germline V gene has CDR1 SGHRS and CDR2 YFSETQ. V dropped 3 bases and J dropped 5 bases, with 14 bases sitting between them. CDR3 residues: CASSSRRSGETQYF. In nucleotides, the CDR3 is TGCGCCAGCAGCTCAAGACGGAGCGGTGAGACCCAGTACTTC.

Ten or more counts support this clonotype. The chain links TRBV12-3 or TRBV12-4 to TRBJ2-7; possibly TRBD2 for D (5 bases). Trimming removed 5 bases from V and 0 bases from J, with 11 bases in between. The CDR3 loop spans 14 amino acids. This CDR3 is CASSTHRDSYEQYF. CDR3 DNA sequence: TGTGCCAGCAGTACGCACCGGGACTCCTACGAGCAGTACTTC.

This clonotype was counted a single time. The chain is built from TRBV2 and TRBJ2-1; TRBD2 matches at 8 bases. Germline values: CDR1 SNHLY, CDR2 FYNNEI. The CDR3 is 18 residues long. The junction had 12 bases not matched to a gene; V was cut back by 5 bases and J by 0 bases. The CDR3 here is CASSPEISSGFSYNEQFF. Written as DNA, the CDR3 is TGTGCCAGCAGTCCCGAAATTTCTAGCGGGTTCTCCTACAATGAGCAGTTCTTC.